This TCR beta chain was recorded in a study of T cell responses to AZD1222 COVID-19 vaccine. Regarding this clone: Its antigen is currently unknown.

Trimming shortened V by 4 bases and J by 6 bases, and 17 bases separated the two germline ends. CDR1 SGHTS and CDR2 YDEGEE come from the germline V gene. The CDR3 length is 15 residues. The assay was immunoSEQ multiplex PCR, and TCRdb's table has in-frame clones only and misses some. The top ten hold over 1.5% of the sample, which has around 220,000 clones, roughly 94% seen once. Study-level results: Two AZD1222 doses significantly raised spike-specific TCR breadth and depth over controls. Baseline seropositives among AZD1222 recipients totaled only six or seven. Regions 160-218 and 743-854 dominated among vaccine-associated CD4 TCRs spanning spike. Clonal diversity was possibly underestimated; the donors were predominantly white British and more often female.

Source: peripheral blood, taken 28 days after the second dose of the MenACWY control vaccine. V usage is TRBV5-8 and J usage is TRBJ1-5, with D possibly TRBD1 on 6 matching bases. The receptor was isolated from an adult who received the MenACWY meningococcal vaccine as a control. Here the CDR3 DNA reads TGTGCCAGCAGCCCCGTGAGGGGGATGGGTCAGCCCCAGCATTTT. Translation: CASSPVRGMGQPQHF.